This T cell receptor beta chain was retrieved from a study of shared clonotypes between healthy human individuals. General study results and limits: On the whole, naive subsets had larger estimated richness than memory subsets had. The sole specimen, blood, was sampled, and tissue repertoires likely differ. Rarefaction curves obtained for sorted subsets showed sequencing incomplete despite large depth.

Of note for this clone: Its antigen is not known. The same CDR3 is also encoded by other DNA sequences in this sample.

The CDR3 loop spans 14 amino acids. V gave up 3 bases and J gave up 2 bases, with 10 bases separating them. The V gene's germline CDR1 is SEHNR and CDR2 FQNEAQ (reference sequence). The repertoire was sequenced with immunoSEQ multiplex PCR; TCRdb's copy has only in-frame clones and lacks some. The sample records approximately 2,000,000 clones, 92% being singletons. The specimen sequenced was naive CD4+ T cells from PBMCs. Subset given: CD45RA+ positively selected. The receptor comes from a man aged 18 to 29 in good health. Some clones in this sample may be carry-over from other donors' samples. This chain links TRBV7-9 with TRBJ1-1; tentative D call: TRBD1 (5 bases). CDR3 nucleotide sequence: TGTGCCAGCAGCTTCCGCCAGGGAAACACTGAAGCTTTCTTT. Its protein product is CASSFRQGNTEAFF.